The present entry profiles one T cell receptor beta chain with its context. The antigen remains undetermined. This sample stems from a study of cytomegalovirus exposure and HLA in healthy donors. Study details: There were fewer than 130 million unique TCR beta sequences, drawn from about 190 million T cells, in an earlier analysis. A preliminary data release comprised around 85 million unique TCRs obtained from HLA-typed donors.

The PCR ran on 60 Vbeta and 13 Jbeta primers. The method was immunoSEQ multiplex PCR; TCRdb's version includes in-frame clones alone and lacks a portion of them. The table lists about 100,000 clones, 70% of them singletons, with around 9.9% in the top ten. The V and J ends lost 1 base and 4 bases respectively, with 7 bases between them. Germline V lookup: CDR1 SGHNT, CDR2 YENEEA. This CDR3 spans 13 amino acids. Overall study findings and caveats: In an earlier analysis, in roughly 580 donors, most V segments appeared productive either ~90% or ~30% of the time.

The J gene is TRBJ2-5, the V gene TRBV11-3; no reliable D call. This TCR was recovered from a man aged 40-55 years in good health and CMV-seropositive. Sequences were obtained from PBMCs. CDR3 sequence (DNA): TGTGCCAGCAGCTTAGCCCCCAGAGAGACCCAGTACTTC. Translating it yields CASSLAPRETQYF.